Listed below are T cell receptor beta chains from one sample, sequenced in a study of blood T cell repertoires in COVID-19. The repertoire was sequenced with immunoSEQ multiplex PCR; TCRdb's copy has only in-frame clones and lacks some. The sample gives 130,000 to 150,000 clones, around nine tenths of which show up once; about 1.7% is in the top ten. Sequencing was done on a sample of peripheral blood. The receptor set was obtained from a woman between 45 and 60 years old with acute or convalescent COVID-19. The CDR3 runs from the conserved cysteine through the conserved F or W. A D gene is named only where the DNA matches it firmly. Clone size is not always given. Where it is, it says once, few, many or a class for expanded clones.

TGCGCCAGCAGCAGAGTAAGAACTAAGGGAGACACTGAAGCTTTCTTT,CASSRVRTKGDTEAFF,.,TRBV5-1,.,TRBJ1-1
TGTGCCAGCAGTTTAGGCGCGGGGAATTCACCCCTCCACTTT,CASSLGAGNSPLHF,few,TRBV28,.,TRBJ1-6
TGTGCCACCAGCAGAGCCCCGACAGTAAACACTGAAGCTTTCTTT,CATSRAPTVNTEAFF,.,TRBV15,.,TRBJ1-1
TGTGCCATCAGTGTTGGCAGGGGAGATGAAAAACTGTTTTTT,CAISVGRGDEKLFF,once,TRBV10-3,.,TRBJ1-4
TGCGCCAGCAGCTTGGAGGGCAGGGAAAATCAGCCCCAGCATTTT,CASSLEGRENQPQHF,.,TRBV5-1,.,TRBJ1-5
TGTGCCAGCAGCCGTACCGGGACTAGTGCAGAGACCCAGTACTTC,CASSRTGTSAETQYF,.,TRBV7-3,TRBD2,TRBJ2-5
TGTGCCACCAGTGACCACCCCGGGACAGGAAATCAGCCCCAGCATTTT,CATSDHPGTGNQPQHF,.,TRBV24-1,TRBD1,TRBJ1-5
TGTGCCAGCAGTGAATGGACAGGGGACTATGGCTACACCTTC,CASSEWTGDYGYTF,.,TRBV2,TRBD1,TRBJ1-2
TGTGCCAGCAGCTGGTCTAGCGGGAGTTTCACCTACAATGAGCAGTTCTTC,CASSWSSGSFTYNEQFF,.,TRBV7-9,TRBD2,TRBJ2-1
TGTGCCAGCAGCCTCGCGTACGAGCAGTTCTTC,CASSLAYEQFF,few,TRBV7-3,.,TRBJ2-1
TGTGCCAGCAGCGACGGACTAGCGGGGTACAATGAGCAGTTCTTC,CASSDGLAGYNEQFF,.,TRBV11-3,TRBD2,TRBJ2-1
TGTGCCAGCAGCTCCACCGCCCCGACAGATTCACCCCTCCACTTT,CASSSTAPTDSPLHF,.,TRBV7-9,.,TRBJ1-6
TGTGCCAGCAGCTTACTCCGACTTGCAGCTGGAAACACCATATATTTT,CASSLLRLAAGNTIYF,.,TRBV7-9,.,TRBJ1-3
TGTGCCTGGAGTGTTGTCCAGGGCTATGGCTACACCTTC,CAWSVVQGYGYTF,.,TRBV30,.,TRBJ1-2
TGTGCCAGCTCACCCCGGGACTCCTCCTACAATGAGCAGTTCTTC,CASSPRDSSYNEQFF,.,TRBV18,.,TRBJ2-1
TGTGCCAGCAGCTTCGCGACAGGGGATTTCAATGAGCAGTTCTTC,CASSFATGDFNEQFF,.,TRBV7-9,TRBD1,TRBJ2-1
TGTGCCATCAGTGTAAGGGGGCTGAACACTGAAGCTTTCTTT,CAISVRGLNTEAFF,.,TRBV10-3,TRBD1,TRBJ1-1
TGTGCCATCAGTGAGCAAGCAGGGGCAAATCAGCCCCAGCATTTT,CAISEQAGANQPQHF,.,TRBV10-3,.,TRBJ1-5
TGTGCCAGTAATCGCAGGACAGGGTCGGGCAATCAGCCCCAGCATTTT,CASNRRTGSGNQPQHF,once,TRBV19,TRBD1,TRBJ1-5
TGTGCCTGGAGTCATCAGGGACTCTACGAGCAGTACTTC,CAWSHQGLYEQYF,.,TRBV30,.,TRBJ2-7
TGTGCCAGCACCCGGGAATGGGATGGCTACACCTTC,CASTREWDGYTF,.,TRBV11-2,.,TRBJ1-2
TGTGCTAGCAGCTTAGGCCTAGCGGGAACCCAAGAGACCCAGTACTTC,CASSLGLAGTQETQYF,.,TRBV7-7,TRBD2,TRBJ2-5
TGTGCCAGCGGATTGACTCCGGACACTGAAGCTTTCTTT,CASGLTPDTEAFF,.,TRBV9,.,TRBJ1-1
TGTGCCAGCAGCTTGGGACAGGGGGAGGCAGATGGCTACACCTTC,CASSLGQGEADGYTF,.,TRBV6-5,TRBD1,TRBJ1-2
TGTGCCAGCAGCCAAGTTGGACAGGGGGCCGCTGGAAACACCATATATTTT,CASSQVGQGAAGNTIYF,.,TRBV4-2,TRBD1,TRBJ1-3
TGTGCCAGCAGTTTATCCTACAGACCCTTTTTCAACTATGGCTACACCTTC,CASSLSYRPFFNYGYTF,.,TRBV27,.,TRBJ1-2
TGTGCCAGCAGTTTAGGCAGGCCCGACACTGAAGCTTTCTTT,CASSLGRPDTEAFF,.,TRBV28,.,TRBJ1-1
TGTGCCAGCAGCTTAGACAGAACGGAGCCCCAGCATTTT,CASSLDRTEPQHF,few,TRBV7-3,.,TRBJ1-5
TGTGCCAGCAGCTTGGGGCCGAGGGTCTCATCTGGAAACACCATATATTTT,CASSLGPRVSSGNTIYF,.,TRBV5-4,.,TRBJ1-3
TGTGCCAGCAGTACGGGAAACACCGGGGAGCTGTTTTTT,CASSTGNTGELFF,.,TRBV6-5,.,TRBJ2-2
TGTGCCAGTACCCGAGAGACAGGCACTAGCACAGATACGCAGTATTTT,CASTRETGTSTDTQYF,once,TRBV19,.,TRBJ2-3
TGTGCCAGCATGAAGGCAGGGCAGAGCTATAATTCACCCCTCCACTTT,CASMKAGQSYNSPLHF,.,TRBV28,.,TRBJ1-6
TGTGCCACCAGCCGAGACAGAGGGGGCTTCAAAGAGACCCAGTACTTC,CATSRDRGGFKETQYF,.,TRBV15,TRBD1,TRBJ2-5
TGTGCCAGCAGCTTTGGGGGGGCGCGGAACACCATATATTTT,CASSFGGARNTIYF,.,TRBV5-6,.,TRBJ1-3
TGTGCCAGCAGCGCCCCCGGGACTAGCGTTAATGAGCAGTTCTTC,CASSAPGTSVNEQFF,.,TRBV7-9,TRBD2,TRBJ2-1
TGTGCCAGCAGTTTAAAACGGTTTCAGCCCCAGCATTTT,CASSLKRFQPQHF,.,TRBV27,.,TRBJ1-5
TGTGCCAGCAGCTTAGAACTTCTCCCAGAGACCCAGTACTTC,CASSLELLPETQYF,once,TRBV11-2,.,TRBJ2-5
TGTGCCAGCAGCACTGCAGGGGACAGAAATTCACCCCTCCACTTT,CASSTAGDRNSPLHF,few,TRBV21-1,.,TRBJ1-6
TGTGCCAGCAGGCCCCCGGACAGGGGCGACGAGCAGTACTTC,CASRPPDRGDEQYF,.,TRBV7-9,TRBD1,TRBJ2-7
TGTGCCAGTAGTATAGATCGGGATAGCAATCAGCCCCAGCATTTT,CASSIDRDSNQPQHF,once,TRBV19,.,TRBJ1-5
TGTGCCAGCAGATTCCCTACAGGGGGCCGGACTGAAGCTTTCTTT,CASRFPTGGRTEAFF,.,TRBV28,TRBD1,TRBJ1-1
TGTGCCACCAGCTTACTAGGGTTGGCTGGAAACACCATATATTTT,CATSLLGLAGNTIYF,.,TRBV15,.,TRBJ1-3